This T cell receptor beta chain was sequenced during a study of HIV-infected children after antiretroviral therapy interruption. RNA-based 3' RACE libraries used unique molecular identifiers. TCRdb redid the calling of the 3' RACE reads with MiXCR, one entry per CDR3 protein. The sample contains some 90,000 distinct CDR3 sequences, approximately 6.9% of which appear only once. This clonotype was counted at least ten times. Per germline, CDR1 LNHDA and CDR2 SQIVND (reference sequence). Trimming left V 2 bases short and J 4 bases short, with 11 bases between. CDR3 length: 14 residues. The treatment here: PENTA 11 planned treatment interruption arm or continuous ART arm.

The clonotype was recovered from a pool of human donors with HIV. The source material was CD45RA+ CD4+ T cells from PBMCs, pooled from several time points, sampled from a donor given antiretroviral therapy, either interrupted or continuous. Subset here: naive CD4+ CD45RA+ CD45RO- T cells. V usage is TRBV19 and J usage is TRBJ1-1; no clear D gene. This CDR3 reads CASSISSETTEAFF. CDR3 in DNA: TGTGCCAGTAGTATATCGTCTGAAACCACTGAAGCTTTCTTT.